This T cell receptor (beta chain) was observed in a study of PD-L1 blockade in urothelial cancer. CDR1 is MGHRA and CDR2 is YSYEKL in the germline V gene. V was shortened by 0 bases and J by 7 bases, with 13 bases between the two germline ends. There are 15 residues in the CDR3. Clones were sequenced by immunoSEQ multiplex PCR, and TCRdb holds only the in-frame ones, with some missing. There are around 71,000 clones in the sample; around four fifths occur only once, and about 6.7% lies in the top ten. Time point reported: pretreatment peripheral blood. The TCR sequence derives from a man in his forties with urothelial cancer. The V and J genes are TRBV4-1 and TRBJ1-5; a possible D gene is TRBD1 (5 bases). Sequencing used PBMCs, obtained around atezolizumab (anti-PD-L1) treatment. CDR3 bases: TGCGCCAGCAGCCAAGACCCAGGGTACGGGCAGCCCCAGCATTTT. The encoded protein is CASSQDPGYGQPQHF.